This TCR beta chain was found in a study of blood T cell repertoires in COVID-19. Study-wide context: COVID-19 samples from acute and convalescent phases originated in the United States, Italy and Spain.

Sequencing was performed with immunoSEQ multiplex PCR; in TCRdb, only in-frame clones are kept and a portion is missing. The sample has some 120,000 clones; just over 75% are singletons. Germline CDR1 and CDR2: MDHEN and SYDVKM. V lost 8 bases and J 1 base, leaving 18 bases between the germline ends. This CDR3 contains 17 residues. The sequenced sample was peripheral blood. The sequence was collected from a human donor in a cohort sampled during active COVID-19. V gene TRBV28 combines with J gene TRBJ1-6, with a possible D match to TRBD1 (5 bases). The CDR3 protein is CASRSAGKESYNSPLHF. The CDR3 region has the DNA TGTGCCAGCCGATCCGCAGGGAAGGAATCCTATAATTCACCCCTCCACTTT.